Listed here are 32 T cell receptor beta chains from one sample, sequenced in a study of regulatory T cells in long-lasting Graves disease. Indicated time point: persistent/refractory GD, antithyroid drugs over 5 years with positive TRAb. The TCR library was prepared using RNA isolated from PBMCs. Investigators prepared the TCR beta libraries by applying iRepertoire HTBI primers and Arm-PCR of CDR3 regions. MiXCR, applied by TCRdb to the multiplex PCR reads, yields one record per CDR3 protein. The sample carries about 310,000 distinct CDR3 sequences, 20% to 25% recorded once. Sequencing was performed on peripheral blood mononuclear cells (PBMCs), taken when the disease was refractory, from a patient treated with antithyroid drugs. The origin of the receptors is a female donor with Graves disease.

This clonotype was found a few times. The CDR3 coding sequence is TGCAGTGCTAGAATCCAGGGATACTACGAGCAGTACTTC. The encoded protein is CSARIQGYYEQYF. The chain carries TRBV20-1 and TRBJ2-7; tentative D call: TRBD1 (5 bases). Germline CDR1 DFQATT, CDR2 SNEGSKA (reference sequence). The V gene lost 2 bases and the J gene lost 3 bases, with 11 bases spanning the gap. The CDR3 runs to 13 residues.

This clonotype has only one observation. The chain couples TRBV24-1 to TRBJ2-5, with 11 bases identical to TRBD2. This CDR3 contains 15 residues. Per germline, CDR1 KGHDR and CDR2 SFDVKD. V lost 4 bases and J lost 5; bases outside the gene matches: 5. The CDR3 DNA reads TGTGCCACCAGTGACCCAACTAGCGGGAGTGAGACCCAGTACTTC. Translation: CATSDPTSGSETQYF.

In nucleotides, the CDR3 is TGCGCCAGCAGCTTGGAAGGACAGGGGTTAAGATCTGGGGCCAACGTCCTGACTTTC. Translating gives CASSLEGQGLRSGANVLTF. V usage is TRBV5-1 and J usage is TRBJ2-6, with 9 bases fitting TRBD1. The germline V gene has CDR1 SGHRS and CDR2 YFSETQ. This CDR3 comprises 19 residues. V trimming: 0 bases; J trimming: 1 base; junction bases outside the gene matches: 8.

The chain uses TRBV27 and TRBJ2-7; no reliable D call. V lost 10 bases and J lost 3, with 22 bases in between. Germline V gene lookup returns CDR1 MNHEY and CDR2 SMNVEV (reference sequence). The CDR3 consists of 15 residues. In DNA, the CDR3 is TGTGCCACAGATATCAACGGCCACACACTCTACGAGCAGTACTTC. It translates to CATDINGHTLYEQYF.

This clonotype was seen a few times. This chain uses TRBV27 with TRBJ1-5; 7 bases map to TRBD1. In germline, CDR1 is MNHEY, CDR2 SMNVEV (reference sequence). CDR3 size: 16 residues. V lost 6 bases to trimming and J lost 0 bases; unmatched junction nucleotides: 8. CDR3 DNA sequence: TGTGCCAGCAGATCTGGGACAGCGTATAGCAATCAGCCCCAGCATTTT. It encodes CASRSGTAYSNQPQHF.

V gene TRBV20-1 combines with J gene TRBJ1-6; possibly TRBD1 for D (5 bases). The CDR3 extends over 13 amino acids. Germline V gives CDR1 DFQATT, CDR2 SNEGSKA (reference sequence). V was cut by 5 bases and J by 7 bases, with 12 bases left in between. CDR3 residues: CSAQGRLNSPLHF. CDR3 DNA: TGCAGTGCTCAGGGACGGCTCAATTCACCCCTCCACTTT.

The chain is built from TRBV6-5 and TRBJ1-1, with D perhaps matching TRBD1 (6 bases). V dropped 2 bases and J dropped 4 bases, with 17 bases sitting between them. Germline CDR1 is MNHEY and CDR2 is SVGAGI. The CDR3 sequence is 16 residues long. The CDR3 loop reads CASSYTGQPSITEAFF. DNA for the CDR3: TGTGCCAGCAGTTACACTGGACAGCCATCGATCACTGAAGCTTTCTTT.

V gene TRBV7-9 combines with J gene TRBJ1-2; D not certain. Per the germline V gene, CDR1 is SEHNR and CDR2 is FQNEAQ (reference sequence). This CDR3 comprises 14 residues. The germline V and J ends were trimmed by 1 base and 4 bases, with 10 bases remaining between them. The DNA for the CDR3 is TGTGCCAGCAGCTTAGTCGAAGAGACCTATGGCTACACCTTC. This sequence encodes CASSLVEETYGYTF.

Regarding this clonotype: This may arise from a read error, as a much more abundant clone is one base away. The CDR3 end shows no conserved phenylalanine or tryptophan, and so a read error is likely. CDR3 in amino acids: CASSPDRASNQPQHY. The DNA for the CDR3 is TGTGCCAGCAGTCCCGACAGGGCTAGCAATCAGCCCCAGCATTAT. This chain connects TRBV7-2 to TRBJ1-5, with TRBD1 identical over 7 bases. The CDR3 has 15 amino acids. The J segment lost 0 bases and the V segment lost 6 bases, leaving 5 bases of the junction unmatched. Germline lookup yields CDR1 SGHTA and CDR2 FQGNSA.

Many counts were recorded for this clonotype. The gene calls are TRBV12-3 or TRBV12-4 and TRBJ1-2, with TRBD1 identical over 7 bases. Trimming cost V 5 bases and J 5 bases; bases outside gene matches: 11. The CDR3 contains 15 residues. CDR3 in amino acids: CASSPTSGGAYGYTF. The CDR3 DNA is TGTGCCAGCAGTCCAACCTCAGGGGGAGCGTATGGCTACACCTTC.

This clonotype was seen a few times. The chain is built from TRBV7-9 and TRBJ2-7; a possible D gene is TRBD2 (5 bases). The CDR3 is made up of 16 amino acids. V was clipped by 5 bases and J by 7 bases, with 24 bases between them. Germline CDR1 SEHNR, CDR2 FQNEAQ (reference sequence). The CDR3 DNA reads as TGTGCCAGCAGCCCCCCTAGTGGGGAGTATCCGGATGAGCAGTACTTC. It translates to CASSPPSGEYPDEQYF.

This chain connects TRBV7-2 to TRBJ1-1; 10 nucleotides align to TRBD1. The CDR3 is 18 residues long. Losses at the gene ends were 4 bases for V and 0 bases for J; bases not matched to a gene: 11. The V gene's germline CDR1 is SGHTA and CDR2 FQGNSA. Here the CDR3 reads CASSSAGGTGALNTEAFF. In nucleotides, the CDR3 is TGTGCCAGCAGCTCTGCAGGGGGGACAGGGGCCCTGAACACTGAAGCTTTCTTT.

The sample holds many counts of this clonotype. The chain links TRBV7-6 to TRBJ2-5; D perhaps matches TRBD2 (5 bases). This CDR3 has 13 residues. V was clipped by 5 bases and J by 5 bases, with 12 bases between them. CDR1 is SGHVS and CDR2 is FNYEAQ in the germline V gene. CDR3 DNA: TGTGCCAGCAGCCCGGAGGTGGTCGAGACCCAGTACTTC. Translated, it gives CASSPEVVETQYF.

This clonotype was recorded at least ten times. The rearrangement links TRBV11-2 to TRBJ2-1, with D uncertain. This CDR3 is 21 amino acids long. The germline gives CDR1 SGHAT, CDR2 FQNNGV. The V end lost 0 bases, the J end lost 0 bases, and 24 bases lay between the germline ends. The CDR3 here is CASSLDRNLEVPRSSYNEQFF. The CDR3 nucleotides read TGTGCCAGCAGCTTAGATCGTAACCTAGAAGTGCCCAGGAGCTCCTACAATGAGCAGTTCTTC.

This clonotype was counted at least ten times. The CDR3 DNA reads TGTGCCAGCAAGATACAGGGGGCTCAAAACATTCAGTACTTC. Translating it yields CASKIQGAQNIQYF. J is TRBJ2-4 and V is TRBV28; 9 positions agree with TRBD1. J gave up 5 bases and V 7 bases, and 6 bases lay outside the gene matches. Germline CDR1 is MDHEN and CDR2 is SYDVKM. This CDR3 region has 14 residues. Using reference TRBV28 and TRBJ2-4 for the parts outside the CDR3, the full variable domain is DVKVTQSSRYLVKRTGEKVFLECVQDMDHENMFWYRQDPGLGLRLIYFSYDVKMKEKGDIPEGYSVSREKKERFSLILESASTNQTSMYLCASKIQGAQNIQYFGAGTRLSVL.

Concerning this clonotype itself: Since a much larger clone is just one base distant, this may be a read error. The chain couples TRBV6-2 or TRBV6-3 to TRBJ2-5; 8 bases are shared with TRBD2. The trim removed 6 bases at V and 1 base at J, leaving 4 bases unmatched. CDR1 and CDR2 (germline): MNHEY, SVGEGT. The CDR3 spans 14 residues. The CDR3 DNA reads TGTGCCAGCAGGGACGGACTAGCCCAAGAGACCCAGTACTTC. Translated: CASRDGLAQETQYF.

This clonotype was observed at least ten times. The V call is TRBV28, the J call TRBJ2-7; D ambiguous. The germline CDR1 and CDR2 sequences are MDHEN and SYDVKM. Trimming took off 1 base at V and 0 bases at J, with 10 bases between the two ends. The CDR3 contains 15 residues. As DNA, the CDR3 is TGTGCCAGCAGTTTATATCGCGAAGTCTCCTACGAGCAGTACTTC. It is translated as CASSLYREVSYEQYF.

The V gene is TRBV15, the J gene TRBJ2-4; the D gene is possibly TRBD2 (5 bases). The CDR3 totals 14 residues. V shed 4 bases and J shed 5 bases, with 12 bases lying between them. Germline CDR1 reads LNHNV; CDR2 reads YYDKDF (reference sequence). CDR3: CATSTRGEENIQYF. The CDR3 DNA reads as TGTGCCACCAGCACTCGGGGAGAAGAAAACATTCAGTACTTC.

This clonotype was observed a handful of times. The CDR3 DNA is TGTGCCTGGAGTGTCCTATACGAGCAGTACTTC. It specifies CAWSVLYEQYF. The chain joins TRBV30 to TRBJ2-7; unclear D gene. This CDR3 spans 11 amino acids. Looked up from germline, CDR1 is GTSNPN and CDR2 is SVGIG (reference sequence). V was clipped by 0 bases and J by 4 bases, with 4 bases between them.

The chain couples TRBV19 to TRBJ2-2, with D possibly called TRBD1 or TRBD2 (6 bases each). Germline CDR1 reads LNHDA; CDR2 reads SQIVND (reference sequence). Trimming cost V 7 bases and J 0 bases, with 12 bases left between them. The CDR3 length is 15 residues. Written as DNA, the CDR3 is TGTGCCAGTATGAGGGGGGAAGCGAACACCGGGGAGCTGTTTTTT. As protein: CASMRGEANTGELFF.

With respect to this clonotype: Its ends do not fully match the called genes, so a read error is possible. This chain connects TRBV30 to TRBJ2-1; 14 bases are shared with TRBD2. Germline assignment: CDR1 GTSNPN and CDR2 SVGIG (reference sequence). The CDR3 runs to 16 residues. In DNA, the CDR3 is TGTGCCTGGAGTACCGGGACTAGCGGGAGCGTTGATGAGCAGTTCTTT. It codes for CAWSTGTSGSVDEQFF.

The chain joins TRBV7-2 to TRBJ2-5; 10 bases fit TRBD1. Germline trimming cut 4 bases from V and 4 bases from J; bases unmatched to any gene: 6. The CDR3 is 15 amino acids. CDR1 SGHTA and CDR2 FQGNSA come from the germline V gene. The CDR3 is CASSSRQGAVETQYF. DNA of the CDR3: TGTGCCAGCAGCTCTCGACAGGGGGCTGTAGAGACCCAGTACTTC.

Written as DNA, the CDR3 is TGTGCCAGCAGCCGTCACGGGGACAATCAGCCCCAGCATTTT. Translation gives CASSRHGDNQPQHF. The chain recombines TRBV11-2 with TRBJ1-5; no reliable D call. Looked up from germline, CDR1 is SGHAT and CDR2 is FQNNGV. The CDR3 runs to 14 residues. The V and J ends lost 5 bases and 3 bases respectively, with 11 bases between them.

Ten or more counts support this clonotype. The CDR3 region has the DNA TGTGCCAGCAGCTCGGCAGGAGGGGCCGGGGAGCTGTTTTTT. Encoded protein: CASSSAGGAGELFF. The chain recombines TRBV12-3 or TRBV12-4 with TRBJ2-2; possible D gene TRBD2, 6 bases. This CDR3 spans 14 amino acids. With 6 bases removed from V and 6 bases from J, the gap between germline ends came to 14 bases.

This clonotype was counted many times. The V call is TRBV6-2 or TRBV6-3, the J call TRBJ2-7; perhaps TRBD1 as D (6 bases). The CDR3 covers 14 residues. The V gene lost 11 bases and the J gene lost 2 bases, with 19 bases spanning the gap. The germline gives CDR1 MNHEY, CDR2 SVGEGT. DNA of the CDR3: TGTGCCTGCAAGGGCCGGGACATACCCTACGAGCAGTACTTC. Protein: CACKGRDIPYEQYF.

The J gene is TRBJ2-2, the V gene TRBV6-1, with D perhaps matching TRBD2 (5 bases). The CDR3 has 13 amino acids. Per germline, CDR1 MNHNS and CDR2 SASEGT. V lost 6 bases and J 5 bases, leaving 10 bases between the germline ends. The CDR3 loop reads CASSPSGTGELFF. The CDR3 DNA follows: TGTGCCAGCAGCCCCAGCGGAACCGGGGAGCTGTTTTTT.

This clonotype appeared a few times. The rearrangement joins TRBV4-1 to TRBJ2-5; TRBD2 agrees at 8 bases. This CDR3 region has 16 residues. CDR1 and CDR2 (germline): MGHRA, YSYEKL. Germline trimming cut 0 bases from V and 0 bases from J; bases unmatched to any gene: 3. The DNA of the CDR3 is TGCGCCAGCAGCCAAGAGGCTAGCGGGTACCAAGAGACCCAGTACTTC. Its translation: CASSQEASGYQETQYF.

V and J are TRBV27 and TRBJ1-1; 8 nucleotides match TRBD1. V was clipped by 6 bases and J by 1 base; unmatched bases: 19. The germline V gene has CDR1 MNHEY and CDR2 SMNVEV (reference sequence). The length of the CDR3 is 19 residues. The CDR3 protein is CASSGGQVTFAGQNTEAFF. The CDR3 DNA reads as TGTGCCAGCAGCGGGGGACAGGTGACTTTTGCGGGGCAGAACACTGAAGCTTTCTTT.

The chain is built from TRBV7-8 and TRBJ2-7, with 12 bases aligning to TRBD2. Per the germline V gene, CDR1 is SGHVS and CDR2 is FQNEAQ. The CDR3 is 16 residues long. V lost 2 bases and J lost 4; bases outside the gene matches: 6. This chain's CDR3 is CASSLLAGGTGYEQYF. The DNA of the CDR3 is TGTGCCAGCAGCTTACTAGCGGGAGGGACTGGGTACGAGCAGTACTTC.

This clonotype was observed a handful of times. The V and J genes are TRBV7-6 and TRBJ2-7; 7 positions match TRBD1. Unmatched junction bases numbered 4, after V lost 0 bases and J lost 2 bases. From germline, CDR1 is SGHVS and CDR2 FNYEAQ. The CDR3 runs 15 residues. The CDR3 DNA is TGTGCCAGCAGCTTAGCCGCAGGACAGGCCTACGAGCAGTACTTC. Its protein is CASSLAAGQAYEQYF.

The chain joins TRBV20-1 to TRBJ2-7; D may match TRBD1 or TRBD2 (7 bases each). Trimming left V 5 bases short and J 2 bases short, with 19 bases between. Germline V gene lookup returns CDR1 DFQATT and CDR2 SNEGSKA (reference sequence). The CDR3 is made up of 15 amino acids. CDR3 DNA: TGCAGTGCTCGCCCCGGGGGGACAGCCCCCTACGAGCAGTACTTC. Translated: CSARPGGTAPYEQYF.

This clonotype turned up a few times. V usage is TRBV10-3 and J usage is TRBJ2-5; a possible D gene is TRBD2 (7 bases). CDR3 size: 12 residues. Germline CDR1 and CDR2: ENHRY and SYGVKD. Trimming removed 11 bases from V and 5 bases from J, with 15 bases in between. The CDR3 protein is CASRGGSETQYF. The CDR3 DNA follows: TGTGCCTCGAGGGGGGGTTCTGAGACCCAGTACTTC.